The TCR beta chain described here comes from a study of control samples from healthy donors and cancer patients. Measured with immunoSEQ multiplex PCR; TCRdb has only the in-frame clones, and not every one. Here the sample spans over 100,000 clones, around 88% being singletons. The CDR3 loop spans 11 amino acids. The germline CDR1 and CDR2 sequences are GTSNPN and SVGIG (reference sequence). The ends were cut back, 5 bases at V and 7 bases at J, with 11 bases in the middle. The sequence was obtained from a man aged 35 to 55 in good health. The chain is built from TRBV30 and TRBJ1-2, with D possibly being TRBD1 (6 bases). The sample consisted of blood. Here the CDR3 reads CAWARGFGYTF. The CDR3, as DNA: TGTGCCTGGGCCAGGGGTTTTGGCTACACCTTC.